This TCR beta chain emerged from a study of long-term antiretroviral therapy in people with HIV. Study-wide findings and caveats: Comparison with controls showed narrower CDR3 length ranges in HIV repertoires.

V lost 11 bases, J lost 6 bases, and 24 bases lay in between. This CDR3 is 15 amino acids long. The germline CDR1 and CDR2 sequences are SGHAT and FQDESV (reference sequence). Sequencing used immunoSEQ v3.0 at survey level. Clones were sequenced by immunoSEQ multiplex PCR, and TCRdb holds only the in-frame ones, with some missing. In the table there are some 31,000 clones, around 97% of which are singletons. Worth noting for this clone: The antigen remains undetermined.

This clonotype was obtained from a young man with HIV. The sample in question was unsorted PBMCs, obtained 7.6 years after starting antiretroviral therapy. The gene calls are TRBV11-1 and TRBJ2-3; TRBD1 might be the D (6 bases). CDR3 bases: TGTGCCTCCAACGAGGGGGTGTCCACCACGGATACGCAGTATTTT. Translation gives CASNEGVSTTDTQYF.